The T cell receptor (beta chain) described here comes from a study of naive and memory T cell subsets. Study-level points and caveats: Potentially, T cell activation and differentiation skew this RNA-based measurement.

This clonotype was observed many times. Its antigen is still unknown. The library had UMIs added by 3' ligation of an oligonucleotide to TCR cDNA. Whole-blood samples were roughly 2.3 ml of peripheral blood from healthy adult volunteers. Unsorted total RNA, about 1 to 1000 ng, was DNase treated before reverse transcription. This CDR3 has 11 residues. Deletions cut 5 bases from V and 11 bases from J, with 15 bases between. Germline V gene lookup returns CDR1 DFQATT and CDR2 SNEGSKA (reference sequence). The SP2 primer and nested alpha and beta constant region primers amplified ligated cDNA in four rounds. Alpha and beta constant region primers primed reverse transcription for blood and skin samples. TCRdb called the 5' RACE reads again in MiXCR, with one record for every CDR3 protein. This table holds approximately 32,000 distinct CDR3 sequences, approximately 15% found once.

The chain recombines TRBV20-1 with TRBJ1-1, with D unclear. This receptor was identified in a female donor in good health. The CDR3 nucleotides are TGCAGTGCTGGACCCTCGTCAGGTGCTTTCTTT. Its translation is CSAGPSSGAFF.